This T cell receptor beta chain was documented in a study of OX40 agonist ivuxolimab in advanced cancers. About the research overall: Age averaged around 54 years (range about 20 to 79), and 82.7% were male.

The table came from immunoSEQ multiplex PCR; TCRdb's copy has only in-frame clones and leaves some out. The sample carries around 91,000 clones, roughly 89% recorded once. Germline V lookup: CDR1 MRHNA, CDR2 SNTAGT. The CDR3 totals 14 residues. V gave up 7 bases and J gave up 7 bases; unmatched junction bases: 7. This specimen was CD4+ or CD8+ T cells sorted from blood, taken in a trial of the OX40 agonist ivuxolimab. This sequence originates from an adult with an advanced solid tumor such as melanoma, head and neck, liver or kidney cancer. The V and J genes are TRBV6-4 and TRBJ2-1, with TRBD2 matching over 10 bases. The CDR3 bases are TGTGCCAGCAAAAAGCGGGAGGGCGGAAATGAGCAGTTCTTC. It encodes CASKKREGGNEQFF.